This T cell receptor (gamma chain) was identified in a study of γδ T cells in repeated Plasmodium falciparum infection. Study-wide results and caveats: Waves of new clonotype selection appeared after repeated controlled infections in Vdelta2-negative, largely Vdelta1+, gammadelta T cells. Vgamma9/Vdelta2+ T cells showed a stable polyclonal repertoire with shared TCRgamma sequences.

This clone was counted between two and nine times. The antigen is unknown. The mismatch at residue 4 between this DNA's translation and the TCRdb protein of a much larger clone likely reflects a read error; the protein shown is translated from the DNA. Vgamma9/Vdelta2+ and Vdelta2-negative gammadelta T cells were flow-sorted from PBMC for bulk sequencing. Both TRG and TRD chains were sequenced from each sorted sample. TCRdb re-analyzed the multiplex PCR reads via CATT. The sample lists some 32,000 gamma-chain clones; 1.4% to 1.5% were seen once. The CDR3 totals 12 residues. Germline assignment: CDR1 EGSNGY and CDR2 YDSYNSKV.

This rearrangement joins TRGV2 to TRGJ1 or TRGJ2. TCRdb does not report a J gene; here it was assigned by matching the DNA to germline references. Source material: gamma-delta T cells from blood. The sequence derives from a pool of human donors (malaria-infected and uninfected, not separated). CDR3 loop: CATRDGHDKKLF. In nucleotides, the CDR3 is TGTGCCACCCGGGACGGCCACGATAAGAAACTCTTT.